What follows is one T cell receptor (beta chain) and its context. What it binds is unknown. It was patients with CD8+CD57+ cell expansion by flow cytometry who were chosen for sequencing. Patients uniformly had severe acquired aplastic anemia. Patient blood was sampled before any therapy had been received. This sample was included in a study of CD8+CD57+ T cells in acquired aplastic anemia. Study as a whole: On average, sorted CD4+ and CD8+ cells gave approximately 3.5 ug of DNA.

Study-level findings and limits: There were fewer than 35 CD8+ CDR3 sequences that occurred in both patients and controls.

Germline V CDR1 and CDR2: SNHLY, FYNNEI. This CDR3 has 12 residues. V was trimmed by 4 bases and J by 7 bases, leaving 10 bases between them. TCR beta VDJ and CDR3 profiles were obtained from a genomic DNA template. One entry per CDR3 protein results from TCRdb running MiXCR on the reads. The sample shows over 250,000 distinct CDR3 sequences, approximately 57% of them seen only once. The rearrangement links TRBV2 to TRBJ1-1; D is unresolved. The specimen sequenced was sorted CD4+, CD8+, or CD8+CD57+ T cells (not recorded which) from PBMCs. The TCR originated in a human donor with aplastic anemia. The CDR3 loop reads CASSGASGEAFF. For the CDR3, the DNA is TGTGCCAGCAGTGGTGCTAGTGGTGAAGCTTTCTTT.